This TCR beta chain is drawn from a study of blood T cell repertoires in COVID-19. The wider study: In each case, the material was cDNA or gDNA derived from T cells, B-cell-depleted T cells, or PBMCs.

CDR1 and CDR2 (germline): DFQATT, SNEGSKA (reference sequence). J gave up 2 bases and V 3 bases, and 3 bases lay outside the gene matches. The CDR3 is made up of 13 amino acids. Authors' methods: Reference gene primer amplification in the assay estimated nucleated cell counts. Sequencing used immunoSEQ multiplex PCR; TCRdb keeps in-frame clones, though not all of them. V and J calls and clone size follow that table, whereas D and trimming were derived from the DNA. The profile shows about 270,000 clones, around 90% of them singletons. Residents of under 25 US areas, aged about 18 to 89 years, made up the participants. Exposed participants encountered a COVID-19 case during the 2 weeks preceding study entry.

Specimen: PBMCs or T cells enriched from blood (not recorded which). The chain couples TRBV20-1 to TRBJ1-2; 7 bases are shared with TRBD1. The sequence derives from a man in his forties or fifties who had been exposed to COVID-19. The CDR3 coding sequence is TGCAGTGCTAGTGGGGACAGCAACTATGGCTACACCTTC. Amino acid sequence: CSASGDSNYGYTF.